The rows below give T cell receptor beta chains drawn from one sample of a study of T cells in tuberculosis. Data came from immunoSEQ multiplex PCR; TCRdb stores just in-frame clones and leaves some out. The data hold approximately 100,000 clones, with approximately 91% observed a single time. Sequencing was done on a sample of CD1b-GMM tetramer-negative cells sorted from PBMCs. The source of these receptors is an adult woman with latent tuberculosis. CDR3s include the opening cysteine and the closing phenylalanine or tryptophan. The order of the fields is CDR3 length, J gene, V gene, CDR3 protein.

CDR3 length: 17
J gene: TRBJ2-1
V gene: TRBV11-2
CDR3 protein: CASSLNLWVAGGNEQFF

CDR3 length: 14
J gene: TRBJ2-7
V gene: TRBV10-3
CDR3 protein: CATGEKRGTYEQYF

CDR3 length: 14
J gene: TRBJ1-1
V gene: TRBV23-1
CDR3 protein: CASSQYGTGTEAFF

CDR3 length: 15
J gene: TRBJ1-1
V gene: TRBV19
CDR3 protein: CASSLGGLMNTEAFF

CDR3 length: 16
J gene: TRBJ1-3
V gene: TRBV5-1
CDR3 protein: CASSLRQGSSGNTIYF

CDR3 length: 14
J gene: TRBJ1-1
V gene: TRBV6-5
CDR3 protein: CASSYRRGGTEAFF

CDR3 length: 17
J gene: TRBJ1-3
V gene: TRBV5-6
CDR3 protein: CASSLGFGGLSGNTIYF

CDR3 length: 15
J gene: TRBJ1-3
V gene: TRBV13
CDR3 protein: CASSAGQGMGNTIYF

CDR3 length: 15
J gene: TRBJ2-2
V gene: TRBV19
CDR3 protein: CASRGWGGNTGELFF

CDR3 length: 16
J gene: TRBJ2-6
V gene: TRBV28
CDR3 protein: CASSPHLGGGANVLTF

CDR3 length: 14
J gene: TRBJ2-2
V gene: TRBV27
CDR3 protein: CASSFGGNTGELFF

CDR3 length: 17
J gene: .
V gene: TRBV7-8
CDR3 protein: CASSIESGGQNSYEQYF

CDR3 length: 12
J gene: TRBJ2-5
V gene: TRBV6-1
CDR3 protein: CASSATGETQYF

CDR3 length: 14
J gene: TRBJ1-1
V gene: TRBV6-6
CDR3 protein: CASSPRTVNTEAFF

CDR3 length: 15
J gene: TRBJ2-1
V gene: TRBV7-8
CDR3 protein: CASSSRDLLNNEQFF

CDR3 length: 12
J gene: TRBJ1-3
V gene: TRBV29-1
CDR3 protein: CSVTGLRNTIYF

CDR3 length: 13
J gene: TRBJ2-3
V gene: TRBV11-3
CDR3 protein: CASSLRSTDTQYF

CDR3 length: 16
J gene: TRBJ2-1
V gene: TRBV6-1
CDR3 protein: CASSEEIASRYNEQFF

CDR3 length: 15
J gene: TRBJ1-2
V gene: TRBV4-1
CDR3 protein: CASSQEFGYRGGYTF

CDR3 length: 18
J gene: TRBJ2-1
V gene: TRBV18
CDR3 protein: CASSPPGTSLSSYNEQFF

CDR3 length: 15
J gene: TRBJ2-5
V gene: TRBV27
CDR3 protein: CASMPLGGAGETQYF

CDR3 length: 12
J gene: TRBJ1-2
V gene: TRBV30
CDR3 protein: CAWSAGGYGYTF

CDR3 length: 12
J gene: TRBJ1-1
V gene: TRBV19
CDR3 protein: CASSPTGTEAFF

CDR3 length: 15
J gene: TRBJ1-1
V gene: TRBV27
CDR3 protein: CASSPTGGGNTEAFF

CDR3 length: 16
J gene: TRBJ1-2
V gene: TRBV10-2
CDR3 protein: CASSELKPTANYGYTF

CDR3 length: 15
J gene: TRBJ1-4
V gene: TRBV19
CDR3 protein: CASSIEGQPNEKLFF

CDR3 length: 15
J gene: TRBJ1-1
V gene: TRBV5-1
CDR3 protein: CASSSLGQAEAEAFF

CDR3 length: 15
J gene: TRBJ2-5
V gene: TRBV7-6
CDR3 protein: CASSESSSGLGTQYF

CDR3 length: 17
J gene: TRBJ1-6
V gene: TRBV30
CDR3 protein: CAWRSPSPTGGFSPLHF

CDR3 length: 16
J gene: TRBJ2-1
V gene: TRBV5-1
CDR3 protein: CASSLVSGGHYNEQFF

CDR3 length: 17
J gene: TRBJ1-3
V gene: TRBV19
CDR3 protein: CASSMAPGKSSGNTIYF

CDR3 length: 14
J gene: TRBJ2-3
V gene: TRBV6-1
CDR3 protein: CASSPGGGTDTQYF

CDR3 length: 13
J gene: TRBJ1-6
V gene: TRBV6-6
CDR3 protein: CASPTGDNSPLHF

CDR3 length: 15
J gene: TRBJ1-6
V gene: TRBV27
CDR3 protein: CASSLTGTGISPLHF

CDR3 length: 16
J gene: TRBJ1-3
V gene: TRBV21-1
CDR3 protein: CASSKGRTWVGNTIYF